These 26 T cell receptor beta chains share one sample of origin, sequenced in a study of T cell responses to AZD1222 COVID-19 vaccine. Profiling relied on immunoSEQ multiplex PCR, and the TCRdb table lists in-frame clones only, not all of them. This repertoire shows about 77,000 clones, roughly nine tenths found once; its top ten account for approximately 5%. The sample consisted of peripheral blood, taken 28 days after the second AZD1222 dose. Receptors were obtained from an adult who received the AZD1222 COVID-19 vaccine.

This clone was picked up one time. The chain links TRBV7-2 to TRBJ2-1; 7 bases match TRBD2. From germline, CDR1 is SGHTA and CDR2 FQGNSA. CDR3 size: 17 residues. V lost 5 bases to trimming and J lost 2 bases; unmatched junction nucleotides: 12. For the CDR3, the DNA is TGTGCCAGCAGCAAAGCCGTTGGCAGCGGGGCCTACAATGAGCAGTTCTTC. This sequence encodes CASSKAVGSGAYNEQFF.

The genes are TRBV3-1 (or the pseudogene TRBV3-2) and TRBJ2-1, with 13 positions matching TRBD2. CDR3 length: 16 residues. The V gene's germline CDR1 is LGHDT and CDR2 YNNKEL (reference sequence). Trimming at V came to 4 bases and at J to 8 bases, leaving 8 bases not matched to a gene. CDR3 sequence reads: CASSPRTSGSRDEQFF. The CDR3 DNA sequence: TGTGCCAGCAGCCCTCGGACTAGCGGGAGTCGTGATGAGCAGTTCTTC.

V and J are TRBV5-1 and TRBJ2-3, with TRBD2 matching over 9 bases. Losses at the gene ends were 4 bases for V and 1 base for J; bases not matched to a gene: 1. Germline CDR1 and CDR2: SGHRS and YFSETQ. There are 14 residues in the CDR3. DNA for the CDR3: TGCGCCAGCAGCCGGACTAGCGGCACAGATACGCAGTATTTT. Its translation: CASSRTSGTDTQYF.

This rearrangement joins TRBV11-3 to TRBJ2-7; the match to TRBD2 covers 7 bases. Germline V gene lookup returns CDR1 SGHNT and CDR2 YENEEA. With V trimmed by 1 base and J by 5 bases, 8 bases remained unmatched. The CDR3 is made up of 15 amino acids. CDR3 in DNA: TGTGCCAGCAGCTTAGGGGGCGGGAGCGCCCACGAGCAGTACTTC. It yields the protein CASSLGGGSAHEQYF.

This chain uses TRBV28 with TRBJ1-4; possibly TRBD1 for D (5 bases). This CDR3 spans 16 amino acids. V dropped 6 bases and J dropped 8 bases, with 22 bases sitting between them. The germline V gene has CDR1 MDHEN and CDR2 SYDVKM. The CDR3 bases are TGTGCCAGCAGCCTAGAGGTGGGGGGGTTTGGGGAAAAACTGTTTTTT. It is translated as CASSLEVGGFGEKLFF.

The CDR3 sequence is CASSMPGAVSTDTQYF. CDR3 in DNA: TGTGCCAGTAGTATGCCGGGGGCAGTTTCCACAGATACGCAGTATTTT. This chain connects TRBV19 to TRBJ2-3; either TRBD1 or TRBD2 may supply D (6 bases each). The CDR3 is made up of 16 amino acids. Trimming shortened V by 3 bases and J by 2 bases, and 15 bases separated the two germline ends. CDR1 and CDR2 from the germline V gene are LNHDA and SQIVND (reference sequence).

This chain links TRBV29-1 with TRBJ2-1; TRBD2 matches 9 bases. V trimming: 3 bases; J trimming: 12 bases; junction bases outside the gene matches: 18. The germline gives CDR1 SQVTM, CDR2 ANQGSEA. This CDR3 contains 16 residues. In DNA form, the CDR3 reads TGCAGCGTTGATAGTCCTAGCGGGGCCTCCCTCAATTGGCAGTTCTTC. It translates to CSVDSPSGASLNWQFF.

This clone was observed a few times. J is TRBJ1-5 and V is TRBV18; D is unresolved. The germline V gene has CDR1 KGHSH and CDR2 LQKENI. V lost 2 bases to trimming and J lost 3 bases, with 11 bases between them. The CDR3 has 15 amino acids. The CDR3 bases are TGTGCCAGCTCACCATACTCCCAGCTCAATCAGCCCCAGCATTTT. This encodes CASSPYSQLNQPQHF.

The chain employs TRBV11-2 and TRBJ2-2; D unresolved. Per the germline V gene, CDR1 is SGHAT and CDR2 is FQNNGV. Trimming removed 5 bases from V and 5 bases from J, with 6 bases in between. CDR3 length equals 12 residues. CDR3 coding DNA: TGTGCCAGCAGCCCCGTGACCGGGGAGCTGTTTTTT. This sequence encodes CASSPVTGELFF.

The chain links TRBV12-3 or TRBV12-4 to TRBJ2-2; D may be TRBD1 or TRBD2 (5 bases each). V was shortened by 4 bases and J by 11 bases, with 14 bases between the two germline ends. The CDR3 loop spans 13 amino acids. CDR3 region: CASSSGTRGELFF. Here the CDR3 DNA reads TGTGCCAGCAGTTCCGGGACCCGGGGAGAGCTGTTTTTT.

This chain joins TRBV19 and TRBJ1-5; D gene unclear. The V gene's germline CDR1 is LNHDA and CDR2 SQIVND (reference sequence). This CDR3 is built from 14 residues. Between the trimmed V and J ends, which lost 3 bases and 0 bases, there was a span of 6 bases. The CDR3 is CASSITDSNQPQHF. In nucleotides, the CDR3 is TGTGCCAGTAGTATCACGGATAGCAATCAGCCCCAGCATTTT.

This CDR3 reads CSGLRQLNTEAFF. In DNA, the CDR3 is TGCAGCGGACTCCGACAGTTGAACACTGAAGCTTTCTTT. The rearrangement uses TRBV29-1 and TRBJ1-1; D may be TRBD1 (5 bases). Trimming stripped 7 bases from V and 0 bases from J, with 12 bases between. CDR1 and CDR2 from the germline V gene are SQVTM and ANQGSEA. The CDR3 runs to 13 residues.

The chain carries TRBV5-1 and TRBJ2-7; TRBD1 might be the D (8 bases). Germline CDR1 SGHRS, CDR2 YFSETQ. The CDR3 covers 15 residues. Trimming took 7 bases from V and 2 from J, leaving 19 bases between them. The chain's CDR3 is CASGFTTGGAYEQYF. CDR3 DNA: TGCGCCAGCGGATTCACAACAGGGGGGGCCTACGAGCAGTACTTC.

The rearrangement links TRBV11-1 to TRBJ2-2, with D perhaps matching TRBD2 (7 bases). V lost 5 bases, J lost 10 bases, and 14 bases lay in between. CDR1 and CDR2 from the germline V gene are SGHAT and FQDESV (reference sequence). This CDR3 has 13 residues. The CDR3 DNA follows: TGTGCCAGCAGCCGTACGGGGGGCTCGGAGCTGTTTTTT. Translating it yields CASSRTGGSELFF.

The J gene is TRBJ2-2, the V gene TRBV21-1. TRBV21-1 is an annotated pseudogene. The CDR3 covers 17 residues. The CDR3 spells CASSKTRQPNSTGELFF. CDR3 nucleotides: TGTGCCAGCAGCAAAACAAGGCAACCAAATTCCACCGGGGAGCTGTTTTTT.

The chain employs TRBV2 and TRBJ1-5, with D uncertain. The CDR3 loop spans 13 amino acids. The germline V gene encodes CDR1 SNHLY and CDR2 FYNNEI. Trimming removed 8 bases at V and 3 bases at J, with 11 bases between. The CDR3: CASGSQNNQPQHF. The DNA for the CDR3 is TGTGCCAGCGGCTCACAGAACAATCAGCCCCAGCATTTT. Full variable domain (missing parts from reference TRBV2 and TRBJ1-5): EPEVTQTPSHQVTQMGQEVILRCVPISNHLYFYWYRQILGQKVEFLVSFYNNEISEKSEIFDDQFSVERPDGSNFTLKIRSTKLEDSAMYFCASGSQNNQPQHFGDGTRLSIL.

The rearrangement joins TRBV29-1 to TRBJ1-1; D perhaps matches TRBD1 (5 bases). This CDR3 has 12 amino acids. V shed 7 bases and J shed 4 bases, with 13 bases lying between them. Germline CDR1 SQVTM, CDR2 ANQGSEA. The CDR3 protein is CSAAGRSTEAFF. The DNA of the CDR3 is TGCAGCGCTGCAGGGAGGAGCACTGAAGCTTTCTTT.

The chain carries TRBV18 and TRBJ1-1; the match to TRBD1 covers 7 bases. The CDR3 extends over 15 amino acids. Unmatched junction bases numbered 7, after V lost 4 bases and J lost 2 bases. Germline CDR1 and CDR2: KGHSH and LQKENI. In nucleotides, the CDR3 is TGTGCCAGCTCACTTAGGGACAGAAGAAACACTGAAGCTTTCTTT. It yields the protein CASSLRDRRNTEAFF.

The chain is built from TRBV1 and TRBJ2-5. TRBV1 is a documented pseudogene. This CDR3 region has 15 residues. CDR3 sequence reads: CTSSQPPRLAETQYF. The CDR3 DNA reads TGCACCAGCAGCCAGCCACCCCGGTTGGCGGAGACCCAGTACTTC.

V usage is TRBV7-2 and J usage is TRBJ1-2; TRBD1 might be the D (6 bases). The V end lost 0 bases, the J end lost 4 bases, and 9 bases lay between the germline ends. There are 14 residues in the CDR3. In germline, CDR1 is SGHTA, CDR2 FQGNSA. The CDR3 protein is CASSLAQGIYGYTF. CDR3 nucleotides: TGTGCCAGCAGCTTAGCCCAGGGGATCTATGGCTACACCTTC.

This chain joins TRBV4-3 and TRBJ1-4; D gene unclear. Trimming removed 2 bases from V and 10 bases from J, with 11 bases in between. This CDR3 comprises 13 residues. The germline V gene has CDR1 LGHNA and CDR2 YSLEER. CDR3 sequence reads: CASSQPTGRKLFF. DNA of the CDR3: TGCGCCAGCAGCCAACCGACGGGGAGAAAACTGTTTTTT.

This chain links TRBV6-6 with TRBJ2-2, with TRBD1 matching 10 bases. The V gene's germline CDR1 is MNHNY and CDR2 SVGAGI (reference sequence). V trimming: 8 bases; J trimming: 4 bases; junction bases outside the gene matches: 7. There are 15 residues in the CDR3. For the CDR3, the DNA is TGTGCCAGCGTAGGGACAGGGGCAGGCACCGGGGAGCTGTTTTTT. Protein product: CASVGTGAGTGELFF.

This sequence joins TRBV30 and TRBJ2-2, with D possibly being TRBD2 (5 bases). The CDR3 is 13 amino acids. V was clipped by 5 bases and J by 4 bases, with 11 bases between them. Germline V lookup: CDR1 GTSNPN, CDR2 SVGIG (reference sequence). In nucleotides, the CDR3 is TGTGCCTGGTCGAGAGGGTTCACCGGGGAGCTGTTTTTT. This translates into CAWSRGFTGELFF.

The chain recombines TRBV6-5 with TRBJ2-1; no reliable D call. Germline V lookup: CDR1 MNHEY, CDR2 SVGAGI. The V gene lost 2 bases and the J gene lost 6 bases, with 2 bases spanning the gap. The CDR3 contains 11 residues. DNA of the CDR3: TGTGCCAGCAGTTACGGCAATGAGCAGTTCTTC. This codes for CASSYGNEQFF.

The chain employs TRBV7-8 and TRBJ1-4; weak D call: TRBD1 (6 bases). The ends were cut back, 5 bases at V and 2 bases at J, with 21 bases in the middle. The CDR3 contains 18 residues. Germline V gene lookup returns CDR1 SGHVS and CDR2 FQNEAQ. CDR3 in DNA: TGTGCCAGCAGCGCCGGGACAAGGGGCCCTGAGACTAATGAAAAACTGTTTTTT. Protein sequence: CASSAGTRGPETNEKLFF.

This chain's CDR3 is CASSAGYEQYF. CDR3 in DNA: TGTGCCAGCAGTGCTGGCTACGAGCAGTACTTC. The chain uses TRBV27 and TRBJ2-7, with D uncertain. Germline V gene data show CDR1 as MNHEY and CDR2 as SMNVEV (reference sequence). The V gene lost 5 bases and the J gene lost 3 bases, with 5 bases spanning the gap. The CDR3 length is 11 residues.